This T cell receptor beta chain was found in a study of CD8 T cells in Susac syndrome. General study findings and limits: It was acknowledged by the study that relatively few individuals were included in its TCR sequencing and HLA analysis.

RNA was extracted with the RNeasy kit, and a quantity of about 0.45 to 1 ug was reverse transcribed using random hexamers. An immunoSEQ multiplex PCR amplified TCR beta CDR3 over 54 Vbeta and 13 Jbeta. TCRdb called the immunoSEQ multiplex PCR reads again in MiXCR, with one record for every CDR3 protein. The sample holds 150,000 or so distinct CDR3 sequences; approximately 93% are singletons and the top ten take about 0.086%. This clonotype came up once. What it binds is not known. The germline CDR1 and CDR2 sequences are ENHRY and SYGVKD. The CDR3 totals 17 residues. The V gene end was trimmed by 0 bases and the J gene end by 3 bases; junction bases not matched to a gene: 7. Bulk CD8+ and CD4+ cells came from magnetic negative isolation; CD8+ TEMRA by FACS.

Sequencing was carried out using CD4+ T cells from PBMCs. The TCR sequence derives from a human donor with multiple sclerosis. This sequence joins TRBV10-3 and TRBJ1-5; 8 nucleotides match TRBD1. The CDR3 loop reads CAISESSGTGINQPQHF. In DNA form, the CDR3 reads TGTGCCATCAGTGAGTCGTCTGGGACAGGTATCAATCAGCCCCAGCATTTT.